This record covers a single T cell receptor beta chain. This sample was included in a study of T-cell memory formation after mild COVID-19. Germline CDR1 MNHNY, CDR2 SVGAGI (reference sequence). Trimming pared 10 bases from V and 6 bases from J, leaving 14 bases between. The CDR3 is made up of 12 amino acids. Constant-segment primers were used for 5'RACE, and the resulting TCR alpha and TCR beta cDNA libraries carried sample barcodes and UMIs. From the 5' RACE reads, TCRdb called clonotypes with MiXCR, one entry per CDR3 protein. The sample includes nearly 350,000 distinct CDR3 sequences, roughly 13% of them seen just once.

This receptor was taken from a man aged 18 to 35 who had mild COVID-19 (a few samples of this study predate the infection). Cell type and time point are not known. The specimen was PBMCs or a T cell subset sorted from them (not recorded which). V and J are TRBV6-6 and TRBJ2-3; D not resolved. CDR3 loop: CAINSDGDTQYF. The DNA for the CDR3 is TGTGCCATAAACTCCGACGGGGATACGCAGTATTTT.